The T cell receptor (beta chain) described here comes from a study of T cell responses to AZD1222 COVID-19 vaccine. Overall study results and limits: White British ancestry dominated among donors, who included more females, and clonal diversity was possibly underestimated. Increases in Spike-specific TCR breadth and depth were seen after two AZD1222 doses.

This table comes from immunoSEQ multiplex PCR, and its TCRdb copy is limited to in-frame clones, with some not included. The sample holds about 94,000 clones, 88% seen once. As for this clone: Its antigen is unknown.

V gave up 2 bases and J gave up 6 bases; unmatched junction bases: 7. The CDR3 sequence is 15 residues long. Germline V lookup: CDR1 SGHTA, CDR2 FQGNSA. This receptor was identified in an adult who received the AZD1222 COVID-19 vaccine. The chain carries TRBV7-2 and TRBJ2-3, with 8 bases lining up with TRBD2. The source material was peripheral blood, sampled 28 days after the second AZD1222 dose. CDR3 loop: CASSLPGGGQDTQYF. The DNA of the CDR3 is TGTGCCAGCAGCTTACCGGGAGGGGGGCAGGATACGCAGTATTTT. Full variable domain (rest looked up from reference TRBV7-2 and TRBJ2-3): GAGVSQSPSNKVTEKGKDVELRCDPISGHTALYWYRQSLGQGLEFLIYFQGNSAPDKSGLPSDRFSAERTGGSVSTLTIQRTQQEDSAVYLCASSLPGGGQDTQYFGPGTRLTVL.